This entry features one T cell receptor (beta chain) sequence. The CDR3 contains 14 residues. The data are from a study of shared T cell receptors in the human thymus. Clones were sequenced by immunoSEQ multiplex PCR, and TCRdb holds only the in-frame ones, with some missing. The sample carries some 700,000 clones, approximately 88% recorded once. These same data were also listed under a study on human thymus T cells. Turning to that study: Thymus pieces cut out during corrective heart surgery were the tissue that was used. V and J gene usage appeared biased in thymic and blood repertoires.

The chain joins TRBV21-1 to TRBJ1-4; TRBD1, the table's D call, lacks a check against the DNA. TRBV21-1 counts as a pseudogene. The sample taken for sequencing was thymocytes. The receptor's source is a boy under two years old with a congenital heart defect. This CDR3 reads CASNRQGGNEKLFF. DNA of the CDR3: TGTGCCAGCAACAGACAGGGAGGTAATGAAAAACTGTTTTTT.